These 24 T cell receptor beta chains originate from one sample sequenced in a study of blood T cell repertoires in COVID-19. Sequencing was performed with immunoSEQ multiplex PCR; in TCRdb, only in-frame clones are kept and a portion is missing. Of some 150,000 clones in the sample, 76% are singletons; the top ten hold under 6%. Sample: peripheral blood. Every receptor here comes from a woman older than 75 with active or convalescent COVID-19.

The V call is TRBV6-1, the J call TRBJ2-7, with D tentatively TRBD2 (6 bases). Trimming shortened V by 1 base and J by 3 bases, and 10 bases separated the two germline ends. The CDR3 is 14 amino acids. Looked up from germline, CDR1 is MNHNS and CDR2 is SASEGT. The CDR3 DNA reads TGTGCCAGCAGTGAAGGGAGGGTGAGCTACGAGCAGTACTTC. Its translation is CASSEGRVSYEQYF.

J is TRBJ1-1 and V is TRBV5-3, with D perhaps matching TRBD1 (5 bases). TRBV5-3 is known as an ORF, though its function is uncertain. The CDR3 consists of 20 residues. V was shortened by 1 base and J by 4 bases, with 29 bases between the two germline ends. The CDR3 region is CARSLPGWGSMAGSGTEAFF. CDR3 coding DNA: TGTGCCAGAAGCTTGCCCGGGTGGGGTTCTATGGCAGGGTCAGGCACTGAAGCTTTCTTT.

The CDR3 is CASSEGPRTDTEAFF. CDR3 DNA: TGTGCCAGCAGCGAGGGACCCCGGACAGACACTGAAGCTTTCTTT. V usage is TRBV5-6 and J usage is TRBJ1-1; D is possibly TRBD1 (6 bases). Per germline, CDR1 SGHDT and CDR2 YYEEEE. Trimming removed 4 bases at V and 3 bases at J, with 16 bases between. The CDR3 spans 15 residues. Full variable domain (outside the CDR3, taken from reference TRBV5-6 and TRBJ1-1): DAGVTQSPTHLIKTRGQQVTLRCSPKSGHDTVSWYQQALGQGPQFIFQYYEEEERQRGNFPDRFSGHQFPNYSSELNVNALLLGDSALYLCASSEGPRTDTEAFFGQGTRLTVV.

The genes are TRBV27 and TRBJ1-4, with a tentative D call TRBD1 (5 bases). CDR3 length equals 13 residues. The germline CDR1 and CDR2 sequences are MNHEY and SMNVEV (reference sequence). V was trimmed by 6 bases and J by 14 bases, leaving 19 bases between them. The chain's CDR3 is CASRIGGGTDLFF. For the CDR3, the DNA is TGTGCCAGCAGGATAGGCGGGGGAACAGACCTGTTTTTT.

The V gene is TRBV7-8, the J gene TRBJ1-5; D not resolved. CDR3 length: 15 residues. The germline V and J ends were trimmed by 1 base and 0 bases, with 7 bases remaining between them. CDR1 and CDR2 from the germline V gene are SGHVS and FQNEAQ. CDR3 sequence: CASSLGSDSNQPQHF. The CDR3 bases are TGTGCCAGCAGCTTAGGGAGCGATAGCAATCAGCCCCAGCATTTT. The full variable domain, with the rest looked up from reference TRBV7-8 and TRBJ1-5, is GAGVSQSPRYKVAKRGQDVALRCDPISGHVSLFWYQQALGQGPEFLTYFQNEAQLDKSGLPSDRFFAERPEGSVSTLKIQRTQQEDSAVYLCASSLGSDSNQPQHFGDGTRLSIL.

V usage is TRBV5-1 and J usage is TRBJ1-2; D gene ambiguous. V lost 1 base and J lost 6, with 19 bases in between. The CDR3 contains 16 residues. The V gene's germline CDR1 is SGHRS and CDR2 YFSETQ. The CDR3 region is CASSLNEGMGSDGYTF. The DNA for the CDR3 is TGCGCCAGCAGCTTGAACGAGGGTATGGGTTCGGATGGCTACACCTTC.

Here the CDR3 DNA reads TGTGCCAGCCTAGGGGATTTGGACACTGAAGCTTTCTTT. Its translation is CASLGDLDTEAFF. J is TRBJ1-1 and V is TRBV2, with D perhaps matching TRBD1 (5 bases). Trimming removed 8 bases from V and 3 bases from J, with 13 bases in between. Germline CDR1 reads SNHLY; CDR2 reads FYNNEI. The CDR3 sequence is 13 residues long.

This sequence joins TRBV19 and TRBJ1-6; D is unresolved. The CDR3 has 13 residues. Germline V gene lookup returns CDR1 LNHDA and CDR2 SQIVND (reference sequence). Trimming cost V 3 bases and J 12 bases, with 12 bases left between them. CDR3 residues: CASSIRGRQPLHF. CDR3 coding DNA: TGTGCCAGTAGTATTCGTGGGCGTCAACCCCTCCACTTT.

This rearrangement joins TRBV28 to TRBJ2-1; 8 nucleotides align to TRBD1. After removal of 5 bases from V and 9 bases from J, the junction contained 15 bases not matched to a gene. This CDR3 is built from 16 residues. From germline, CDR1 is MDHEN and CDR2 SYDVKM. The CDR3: CASSLPRQGTFGEQFF. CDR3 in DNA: TGTGCCAGCAGTCTGCCCCGACAGGGGACGTTCGGTGAGCAGTTCTTC.

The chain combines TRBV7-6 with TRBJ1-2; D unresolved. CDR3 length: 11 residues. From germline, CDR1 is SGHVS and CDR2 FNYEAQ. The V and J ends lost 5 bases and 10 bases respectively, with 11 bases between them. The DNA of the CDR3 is TGTGCCAGCAGCCCGGCGAGGTACTACACCTTC. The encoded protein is CASSPARYYTF.

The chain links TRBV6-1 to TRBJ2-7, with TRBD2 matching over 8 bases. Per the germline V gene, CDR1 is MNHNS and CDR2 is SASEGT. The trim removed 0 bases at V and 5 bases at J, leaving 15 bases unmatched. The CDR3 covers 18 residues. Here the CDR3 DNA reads TGTGCCAGCAGTGAAGCATGGGCCCCGGGGGGGCGTCCCGACGAGCAGTACTTC. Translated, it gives CASSEAWAPGGRPDEQYF.

CDR3 loop: CASSLASGVGGYTF. In DNA form, the CDR3 reads TGTGCCAGCAGCTTAGCTTCGGGGGTTGGCGGCTACACCTTC. This chain links TRBV7-9 with TRBJ1-2; TRBD1 is a possible D gene (5 bases). Germline CDR1 reads SEHNR; CDR2 reads FQNEAQ (reference sequence). The ends were cut back, 0 bases at V and 8 bases at J, with 13 bases in the middle. This CDR3 has 14 amino acids.

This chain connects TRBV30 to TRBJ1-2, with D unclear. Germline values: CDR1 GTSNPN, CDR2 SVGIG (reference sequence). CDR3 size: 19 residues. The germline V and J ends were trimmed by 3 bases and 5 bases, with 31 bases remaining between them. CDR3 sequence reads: CAWRQGSGGQLGYRYGYTF. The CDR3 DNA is TGTGCCTGGAGACAAGGCAGCGGTGGGCAATTGGGCTATCGTTATGGCTACACCTTC.

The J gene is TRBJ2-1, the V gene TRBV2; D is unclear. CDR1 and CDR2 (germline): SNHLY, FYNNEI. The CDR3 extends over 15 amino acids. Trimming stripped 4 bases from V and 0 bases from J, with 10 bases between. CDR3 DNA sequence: TGTGCCAGCAGTGTGATGGTCGGCTCCTACAATGAGCAGTTCTTC. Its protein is CASSVMVGSYNEQFF.

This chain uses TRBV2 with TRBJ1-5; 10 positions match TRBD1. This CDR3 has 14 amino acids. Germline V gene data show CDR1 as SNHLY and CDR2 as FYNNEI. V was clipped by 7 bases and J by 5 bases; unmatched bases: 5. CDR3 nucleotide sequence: TGTGCCAGCACCTCCGGGACAGGGGATCAGCCCCAGCATTTT. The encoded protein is CASTSGTGDQPQHF.

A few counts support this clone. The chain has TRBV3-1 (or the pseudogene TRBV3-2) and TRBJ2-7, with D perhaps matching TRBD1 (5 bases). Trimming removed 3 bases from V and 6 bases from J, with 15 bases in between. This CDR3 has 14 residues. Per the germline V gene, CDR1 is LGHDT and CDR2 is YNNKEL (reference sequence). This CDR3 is CASSHSQGASEQYF. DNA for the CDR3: TGTGCCAGCAGCCACAGTCAGGGTGCCTCCGAGCAGTACTTC.

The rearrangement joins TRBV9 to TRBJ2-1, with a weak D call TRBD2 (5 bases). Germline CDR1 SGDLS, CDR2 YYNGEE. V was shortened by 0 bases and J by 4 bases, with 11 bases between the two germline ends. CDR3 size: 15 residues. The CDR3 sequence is CASSVDPLAYNEQFF. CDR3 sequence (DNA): TGTGCCAGCAGCGTAGACCCCCTAGCTTACAATGAGCAGTTCTTC. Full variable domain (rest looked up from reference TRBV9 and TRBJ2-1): DSGVTQTPKHLITATGQRVTLRCSPRSGDLSVYWYQQSLDQGLQFLIQYYNGEERAKGNILERFSAQQFPDLHSELNLSSLELGDSALYFCASSVDPLAYNEQFFGPGTRLTVL.

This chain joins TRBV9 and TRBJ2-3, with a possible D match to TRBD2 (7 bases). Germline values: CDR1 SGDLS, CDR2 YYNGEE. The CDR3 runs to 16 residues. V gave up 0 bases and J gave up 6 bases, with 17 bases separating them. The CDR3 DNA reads TGTGCCAGCAGCGTAGCAGGAGGGGGGGCCAGGGATACGCAGTATTTT. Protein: CASSVAGGGARDTQYF.

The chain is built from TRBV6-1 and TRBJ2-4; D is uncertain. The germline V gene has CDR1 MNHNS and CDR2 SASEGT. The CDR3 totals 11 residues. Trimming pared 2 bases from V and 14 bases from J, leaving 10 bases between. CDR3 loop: CASSEKAREYF. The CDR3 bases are TGTGCCAGCAGTGAAAAAGCCCGGGAGTACTTC.

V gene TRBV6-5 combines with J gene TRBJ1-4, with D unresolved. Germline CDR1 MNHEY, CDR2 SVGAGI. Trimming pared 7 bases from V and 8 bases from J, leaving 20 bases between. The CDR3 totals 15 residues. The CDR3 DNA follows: TGTGCCAGCACCTATCTGGGGAGGGCGGGAGAAAAACTGTTTTTT. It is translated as CASTYLGRAGEKLFF.

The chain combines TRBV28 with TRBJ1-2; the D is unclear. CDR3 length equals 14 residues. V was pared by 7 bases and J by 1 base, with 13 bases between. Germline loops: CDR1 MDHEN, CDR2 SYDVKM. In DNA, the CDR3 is TGTGCCAGCATCCGTAGCGAGAATAACTATGGCTACACCTTC. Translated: CASIRSENNYGYTF.

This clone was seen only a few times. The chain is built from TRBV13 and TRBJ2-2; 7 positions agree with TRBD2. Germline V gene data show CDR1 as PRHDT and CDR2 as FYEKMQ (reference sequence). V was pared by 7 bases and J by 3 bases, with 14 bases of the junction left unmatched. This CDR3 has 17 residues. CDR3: CASTTTPLAVDTGELFF. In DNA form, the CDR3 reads TGTGCCAGCACCACTACCCCTCTAGCGGTAGACACCGGGGAGCTGTTTTTT. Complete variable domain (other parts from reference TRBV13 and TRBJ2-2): AAGVIQSPRHLIKEKRETATLKCYPIPRHDTVYWYQQGPGQDPQFLISFYEKMQSDKGSIPDRFSAQQFSDYHSELNMSSLELGDSALYFCASTTTPLAVDTGELFFGEGSRLTVL.

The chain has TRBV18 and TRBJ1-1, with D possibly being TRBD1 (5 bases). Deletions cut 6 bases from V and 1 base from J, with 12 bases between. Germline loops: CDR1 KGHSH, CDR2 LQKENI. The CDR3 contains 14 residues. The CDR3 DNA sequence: TGTGCCAGCTCGAATAACGGGGGGAACACTGAAGCTTTCTTT. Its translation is CASSNNGGNTEAFF. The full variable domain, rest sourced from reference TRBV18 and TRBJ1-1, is NAGVMQNPRHLVRRRGQEARLRCSPMKGHSHVYWYRQLPEEGLKFMVYLQKENIIDESGMPKERFSAEFPKEGPSILRIQQVVRGDSAAYFCASSNNGGNTEAFFGQGTRLTVV.

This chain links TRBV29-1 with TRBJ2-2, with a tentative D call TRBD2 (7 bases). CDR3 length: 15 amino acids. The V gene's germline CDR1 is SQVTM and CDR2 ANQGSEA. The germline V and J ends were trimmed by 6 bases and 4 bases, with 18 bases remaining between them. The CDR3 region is CSVRVAGEGTGELFF. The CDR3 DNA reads TGCAGCGTCCGGGTGGCAGGGGAGGGCACCGGGGAGCTGTTTTTT.